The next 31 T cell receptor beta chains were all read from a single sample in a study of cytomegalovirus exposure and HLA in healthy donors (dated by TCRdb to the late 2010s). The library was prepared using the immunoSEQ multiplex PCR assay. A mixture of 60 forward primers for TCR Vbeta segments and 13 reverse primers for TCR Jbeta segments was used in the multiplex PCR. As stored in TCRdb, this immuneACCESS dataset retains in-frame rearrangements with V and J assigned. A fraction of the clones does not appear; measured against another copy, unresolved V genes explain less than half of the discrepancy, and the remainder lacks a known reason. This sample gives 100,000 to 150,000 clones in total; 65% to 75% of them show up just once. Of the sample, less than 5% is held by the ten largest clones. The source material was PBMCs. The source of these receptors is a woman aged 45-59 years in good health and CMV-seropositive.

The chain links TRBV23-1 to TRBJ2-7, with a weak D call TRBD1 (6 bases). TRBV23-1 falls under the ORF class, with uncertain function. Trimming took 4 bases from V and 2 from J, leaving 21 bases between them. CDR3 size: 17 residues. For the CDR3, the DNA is TGCGCCAGCAGTCGAGCCCCGGGACACCGACCCCCCTACGAGCAGTACTTC. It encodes CASSRAPGHRPPYEQYF.

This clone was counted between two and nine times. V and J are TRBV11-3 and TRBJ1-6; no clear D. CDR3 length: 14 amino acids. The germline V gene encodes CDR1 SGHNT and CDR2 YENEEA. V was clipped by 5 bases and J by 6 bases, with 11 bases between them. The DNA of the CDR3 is TGTGCCAGCAGCCCGTCCGGTGGTAATTCACCCCTCCACTTT. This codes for CASSPSGGNSPLHF.

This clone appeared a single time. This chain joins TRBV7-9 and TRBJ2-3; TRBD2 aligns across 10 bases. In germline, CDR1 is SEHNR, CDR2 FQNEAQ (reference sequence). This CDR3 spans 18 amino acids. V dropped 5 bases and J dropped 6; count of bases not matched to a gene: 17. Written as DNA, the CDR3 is TGTGCCAGCAGCCAAGGCCTCGGACTAGCGGTGCCCCGGGATACGCAGTATTTT. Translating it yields CASSQGLGLAVPRDTQYF.

The CDR3 DNA reads as TGTGCCAGCAGCTTGGACCCAGGGGGAGGTGGAAACACCATATATTTT. Amino acid sequence: CASSLDPGGGGNTIYF. V is TRBV5-4 and J is TRBJ1-3, with TRBD1 identical over 7 bases. V shed 0 bases, J shed 3 bases, and the junction held 6 bases outside the gene matches. CDR3 length: 16 amino acids. CDR1 SGHNT and CDR2 YYREEE come from the germline V gene (reference sequence).

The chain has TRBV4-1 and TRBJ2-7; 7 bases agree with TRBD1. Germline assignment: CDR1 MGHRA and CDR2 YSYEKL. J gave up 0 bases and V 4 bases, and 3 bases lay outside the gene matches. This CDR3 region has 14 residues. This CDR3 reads CASSLQGSSYEQYF. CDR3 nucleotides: TGCGCCAGCAGCCTACAGGGGAGCTCCTACGAGCAGTACTTC.

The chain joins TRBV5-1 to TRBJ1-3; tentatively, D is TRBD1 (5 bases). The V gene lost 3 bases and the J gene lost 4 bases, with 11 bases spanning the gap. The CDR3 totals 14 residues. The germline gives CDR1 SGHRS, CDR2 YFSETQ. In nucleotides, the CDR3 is TGCGCCAGCAGCTGGGGGGAGGACGGAAACACCATATATTTT. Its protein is CASSWGEDGNTIYF.

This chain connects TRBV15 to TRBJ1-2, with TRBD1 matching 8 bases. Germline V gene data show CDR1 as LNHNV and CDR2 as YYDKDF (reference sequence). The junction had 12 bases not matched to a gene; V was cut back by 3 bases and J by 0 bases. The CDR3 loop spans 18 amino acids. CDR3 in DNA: TGTGCCACCAGCAGCGATGGGACCGGGACAGGCTCTAACTATGGCTACACCTTC. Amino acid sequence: CATSSDGTGTGSNYGYTF.

The CDR3 region has the DNA TGTGCCAGCAGTACCCTAGGCGATACGCAGTATTTT. This translates into CASSTLGDTQYF. This sequence joins TRBV6-1 and TRBJ2-3; D uncertain. CDR3 length: 12 amino acids. V lost 5 bases and J lost 6, with 9 bases in between. Germline values: CDR1 MNHNS, CDR2 SASEGT.

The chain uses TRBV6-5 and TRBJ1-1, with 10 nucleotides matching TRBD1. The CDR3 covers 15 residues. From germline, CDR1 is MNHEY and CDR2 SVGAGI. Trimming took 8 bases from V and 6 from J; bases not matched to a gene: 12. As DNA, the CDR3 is TGTGCCAGCGAAGTATCCCGGGACAGGGGCGCTGAAGCTTTCTTT. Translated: CASEVSRDRGAEAFF.

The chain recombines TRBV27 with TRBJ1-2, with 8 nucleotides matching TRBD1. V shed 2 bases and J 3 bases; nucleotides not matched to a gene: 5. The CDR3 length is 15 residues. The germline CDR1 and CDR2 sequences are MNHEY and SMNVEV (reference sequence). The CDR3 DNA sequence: TGTGCCAGCAGTTTAGACAGGGGATTTCACTATGGCTACACCTTC. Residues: CASSLDRGFHYGYTF.

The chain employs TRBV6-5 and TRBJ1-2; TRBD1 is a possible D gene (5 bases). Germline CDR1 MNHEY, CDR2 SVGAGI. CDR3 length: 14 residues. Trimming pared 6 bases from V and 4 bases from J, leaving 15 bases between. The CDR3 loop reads CASRNLGGTYGYTF. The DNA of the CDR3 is TGTGCCAGCAGAAACCTGGGAGGGACCTATGGCTACACCTTC.

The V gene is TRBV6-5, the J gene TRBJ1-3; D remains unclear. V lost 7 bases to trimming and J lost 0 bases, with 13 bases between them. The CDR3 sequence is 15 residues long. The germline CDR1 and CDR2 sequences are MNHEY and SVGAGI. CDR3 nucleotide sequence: TGTGCCAGCACCAAAAAAATTAGCTCTGGAAACACCATATATTTT. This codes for CASTKKISSGNTIYF.

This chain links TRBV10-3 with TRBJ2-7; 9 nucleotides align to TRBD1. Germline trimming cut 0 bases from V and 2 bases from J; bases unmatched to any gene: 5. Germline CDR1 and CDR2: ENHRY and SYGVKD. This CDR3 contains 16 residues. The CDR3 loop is CAISESRGQGPYEQYF. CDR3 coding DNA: TGTGCCATCAGTGAGTCGAGGGGACAGGGCCCCTACGAGCAGTACTTC.

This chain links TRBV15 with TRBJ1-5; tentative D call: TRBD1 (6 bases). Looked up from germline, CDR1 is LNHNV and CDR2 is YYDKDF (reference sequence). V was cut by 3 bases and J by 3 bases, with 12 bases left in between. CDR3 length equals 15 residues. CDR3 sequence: CATSSSTGPNQPQHF. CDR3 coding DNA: TGTGCCACCAGCAGCTCGACAGGTCCCAATCAGCCCCAGCATTTT.

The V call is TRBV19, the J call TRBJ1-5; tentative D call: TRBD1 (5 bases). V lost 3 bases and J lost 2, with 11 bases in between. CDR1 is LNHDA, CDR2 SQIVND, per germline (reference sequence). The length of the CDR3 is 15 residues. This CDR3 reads CASSMIGAGNQPQHF. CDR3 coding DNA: TGTGCCAGTAGTATGATTGGGGCTGGCAATCAGCCCCAGCATTTT.

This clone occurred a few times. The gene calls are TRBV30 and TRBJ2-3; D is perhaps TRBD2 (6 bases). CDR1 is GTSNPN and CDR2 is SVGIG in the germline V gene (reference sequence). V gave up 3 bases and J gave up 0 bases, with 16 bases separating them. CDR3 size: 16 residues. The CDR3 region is CAWRGLGGKSTDTQYF. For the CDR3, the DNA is TGTGCCTGGAGGGGACTGGGCGGGAAAAGCACAGATACGCAGTATTTT.

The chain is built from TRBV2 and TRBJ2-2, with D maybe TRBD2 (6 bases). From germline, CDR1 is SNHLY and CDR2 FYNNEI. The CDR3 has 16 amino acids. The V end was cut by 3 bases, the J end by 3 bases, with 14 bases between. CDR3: CASSDSAGGYTGELFF. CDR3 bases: TGTGCCAGCAGTGATTCGGCCGGGGGATACACCGGGGAGCTGTTTTTT. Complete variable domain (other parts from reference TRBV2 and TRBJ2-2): EPEVTQTPSHQVTQMGQEVILRCVPISNHLYFYWYRQILGQKVEFLVSFYNNEISEKSEIFDDQFSVERPDGSNFTLKIRSTKLEDSAMYFCASSDSAGGYTGELFFGEGSRLTVL.

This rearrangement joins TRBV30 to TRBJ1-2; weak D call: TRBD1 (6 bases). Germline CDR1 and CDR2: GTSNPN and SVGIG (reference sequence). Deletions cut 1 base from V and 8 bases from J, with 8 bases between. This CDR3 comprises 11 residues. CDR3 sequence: CAWSEDRGYTF. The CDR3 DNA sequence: TGTGCCTGGAGTGAAGACAGGGGCTACACCTTC.

CDR3 sequence reads: CASSGGWVVNGYTF. CDR3 nucleotides: TGTGCCAGCAGTGGCGGCTGGGTCGTTAATGGCTACACCTTC. This chain joins TRBV6-6 and TRBJ1-2; D uncertain. The CDR3 covers 14 residues. V was cut by 5 bases and J by 6 bases, with 16 bases left in between. From germline, CDR1 is MNHNY and CDR2 SVGAGI (reference sequence).

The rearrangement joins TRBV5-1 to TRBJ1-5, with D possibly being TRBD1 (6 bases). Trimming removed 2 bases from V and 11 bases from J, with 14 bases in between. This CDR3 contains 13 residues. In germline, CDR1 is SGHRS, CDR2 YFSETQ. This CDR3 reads CASSLQPSGAQHF. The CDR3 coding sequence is TGCGCCAGCAGCTTACAGCCATCAGGGGCCCAGCATTTT.

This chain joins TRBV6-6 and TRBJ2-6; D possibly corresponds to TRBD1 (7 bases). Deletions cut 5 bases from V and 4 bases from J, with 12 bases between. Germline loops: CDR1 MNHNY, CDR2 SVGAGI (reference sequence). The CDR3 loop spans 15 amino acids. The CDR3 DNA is TGTGCCAGCAGTAGCAGGGGGGTCGGGGCCAACGTCCTGACTTTC. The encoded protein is CASSSRGVGANVLTF.

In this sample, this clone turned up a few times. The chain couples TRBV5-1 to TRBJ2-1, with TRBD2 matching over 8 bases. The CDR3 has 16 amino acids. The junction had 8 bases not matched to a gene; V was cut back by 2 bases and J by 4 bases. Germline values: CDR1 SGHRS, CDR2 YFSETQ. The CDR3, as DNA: TGCGCCAGCAGCTTCCAGGAGAGCGGGGGATACAATGAGCAGTTCTTC. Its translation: CASSFQESGGYNEQFF. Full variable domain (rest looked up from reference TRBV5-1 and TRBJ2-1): KAGVTQTPRYLIKTRGQQVTLSCSPISGHRSVSWYQQTPGQGLQFLFEYFSETQRNKGNFPGRFSGRQFSNSRSEMNVSTLELGDSALYLCASSFQESGGYNEQFFGPGTRLTVL.

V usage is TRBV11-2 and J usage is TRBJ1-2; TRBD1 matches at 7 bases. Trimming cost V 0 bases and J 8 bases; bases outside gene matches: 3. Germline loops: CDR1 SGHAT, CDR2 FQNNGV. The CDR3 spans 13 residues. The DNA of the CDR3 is TGTGCCAGCAGCTTAGAGAGGGGGCGAGGCTACACCTTC. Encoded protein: CASSLERGRGYTF.

The CDR3 DNA sequence: TGTGCCAGCAGCGGCGGCTCGACAGATACGCAGTATTTT. Protein: CASSGGSTDTQYF. The rearrangement joins TRBV27 to TRBJ2-3; D is uncertain. V dropped 6 bases and J dropped 3 bases, with 10 bases sitting between them. Germline CDR1 is MNHEY and CDR2 is SMNVEV (reference sequence). CDR3 length equals 13 residues.

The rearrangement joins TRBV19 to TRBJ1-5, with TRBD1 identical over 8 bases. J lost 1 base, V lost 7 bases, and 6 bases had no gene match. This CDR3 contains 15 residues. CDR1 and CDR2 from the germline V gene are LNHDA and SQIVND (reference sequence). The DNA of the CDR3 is TGTGCCAGTACCCTCGGGACAGGAAGCAATCAGCCCCAGCATTTT. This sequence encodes CASTLGTGSNQPQHF.

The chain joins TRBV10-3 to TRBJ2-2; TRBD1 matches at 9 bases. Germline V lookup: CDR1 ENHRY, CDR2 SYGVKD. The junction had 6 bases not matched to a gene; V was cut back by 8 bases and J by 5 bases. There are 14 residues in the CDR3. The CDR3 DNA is TGTGCCATCGGTAAACAGGGGGCGACCGGGGAGCTGTTTTTT. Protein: CAIGKQGATGELFF.

The CDR3 protein is CASSQARDTQYF. CDR3 nucleotides: TGTGCCAGCAGTCAGGCCAGAGATACGCAGTATTTT. This chain uses TRBV6-1 with TRBJ2-3; D remains ambiguous. Germline assignment: CDR1 MNHNS and CDR2 SASEGT. V gave up 5 bases and J gave up 5 bases, with 8 bases separating them. The CDR3 has 12 amino acids.

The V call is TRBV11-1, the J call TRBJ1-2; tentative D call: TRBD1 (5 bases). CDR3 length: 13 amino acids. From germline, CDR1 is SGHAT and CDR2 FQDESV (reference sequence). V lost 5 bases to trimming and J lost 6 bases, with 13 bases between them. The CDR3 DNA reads TGTGCCAGCAGCATCCAGGGTACCGATGGCTACACCTTC. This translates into CASSIQGTDGYTF.

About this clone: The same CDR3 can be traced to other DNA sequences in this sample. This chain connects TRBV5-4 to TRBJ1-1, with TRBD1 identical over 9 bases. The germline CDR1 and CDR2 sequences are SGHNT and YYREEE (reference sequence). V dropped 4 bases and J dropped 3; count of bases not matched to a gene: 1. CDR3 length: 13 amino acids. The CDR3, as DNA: TGTGCCAGCAGCCGGGACAGGGACACTGAAGCTTTCTTT. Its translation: CASSRDRDTEAFF.

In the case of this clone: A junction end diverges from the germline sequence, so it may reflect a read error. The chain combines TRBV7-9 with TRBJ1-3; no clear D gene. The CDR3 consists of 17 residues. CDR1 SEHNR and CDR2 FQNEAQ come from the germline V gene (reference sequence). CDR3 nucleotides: TGTTCCAGCACCTCACGGTACAGAGCAGACTCTGGAAACACCATATATTTT. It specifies CSSTSRYRADSGNTIYF. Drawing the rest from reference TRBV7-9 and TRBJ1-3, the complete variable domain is DTGVSQNPRHKITKRGQNVTFRCDPISEHNRLYWYRQTLGQGPEFLTYFQNEAQLEKSRLLSDRFSAERPKGSFSTLEIQRTEQGDSAMYLCSSTSRYRADSGNTIYFGEGSWLTVV.

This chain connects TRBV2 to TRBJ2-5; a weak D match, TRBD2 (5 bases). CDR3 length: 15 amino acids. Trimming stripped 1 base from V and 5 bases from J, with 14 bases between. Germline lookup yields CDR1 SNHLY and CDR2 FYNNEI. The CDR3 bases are TGTGCCAGCAGTGAAGTCTGGAGGAGCAAGGAGACCCAGTACTTC. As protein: CASSEVWRSKETQYF.